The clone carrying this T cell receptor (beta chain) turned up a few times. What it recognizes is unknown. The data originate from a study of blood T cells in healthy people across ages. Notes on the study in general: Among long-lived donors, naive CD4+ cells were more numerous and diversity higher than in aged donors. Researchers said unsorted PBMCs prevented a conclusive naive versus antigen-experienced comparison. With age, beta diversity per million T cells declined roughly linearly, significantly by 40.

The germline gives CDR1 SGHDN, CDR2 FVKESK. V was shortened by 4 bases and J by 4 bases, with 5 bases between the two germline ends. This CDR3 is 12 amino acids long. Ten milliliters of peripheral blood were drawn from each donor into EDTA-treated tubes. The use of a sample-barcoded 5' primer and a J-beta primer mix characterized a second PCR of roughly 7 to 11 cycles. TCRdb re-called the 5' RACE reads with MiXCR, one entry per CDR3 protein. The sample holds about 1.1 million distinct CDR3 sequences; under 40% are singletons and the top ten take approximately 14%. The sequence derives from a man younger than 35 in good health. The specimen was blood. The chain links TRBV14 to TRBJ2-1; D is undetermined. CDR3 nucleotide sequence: TGTGCCAGCAGCCCGTATTACAATGAGCAGTTCTTC. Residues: CASSPYYNEQFF.